This TCR beta chain came from a study of CD8+ T cells in alopecia areata. General study results and limits: Possibly as an HLA-related effect, TCR sharing across patients appeared less clear than in mice. Clonality in lesional scalp, especially alopecia totalis/universalis, exceeded that of normal scalp.

Germline V lookup: CDR1 SEHNR, CDR2 FQNEAQ (reference sequence). V lost 4 bases, J lost 5 bases, and 14 bases lay in between. The length of the CDR3 is 14 residues. TCR sequencing used cDNA made by reverse transcription of extracted RNA. Measured with immunoSEQ multiplex PCR; TCRdb has only the in-frame clones, and not every one. The sample shows about 30,000 clones, 62% of them seen only once. Concerning this clone: Its antigen is currently unknown.

Individuals with alopecia areata gave both lesional scalp punch biopsies and peripheral blood for collection. Using a FACSAria, the CD4+ and CD8+ T cells were sorted from the PBMCs. This sequence was found in a human donor with alopecia areata. The sequenced sample consisted of NKG2D-high CD8+ T cells sorted from blood. The J gene is TRBJ1-1, the V gene TRBV7-9, with D unclear. This CDR3 is CASSYNARETEAFF. The CDR3 DNA follows: TGTGCCAGCAGCTATAACGCACGGGAGACTGAAGCTTTCTTT.